Below, 4 T cell receptor beta chains from the same sample are listed, as sequenced in a study of cytomegalovirus exposure and HLA in healthy donors. In the PCR, 60 Vbeta and 13 Jbeta primers were used. Sequencing used immunoSEQ multiplex PCR; TCRdb keeps in-frame clones, though not all of them. The sample shows 100,000 or so clones, roughly 83% of them seen only once. Sequencing was done on a sample of PBMCs. The receptor set was obtained from a man aged 18 to 30 in good health and CMV-seronegative.

The chain employs TRBV7-2 and TRBJ2-7, with 7 bases matching TRBD1. V lost 5 bases to trimming and J lost 1 base; unmatched junction nucleotides: 8. From germline, CDR1 is SGHTA and CDR2 FQGNSA. This CDR3 has 15 residues. This CDR3 is CASSLGGAWSYEQYF. The DNA for the CDR3 is TGTGCCAGCAGCCTAGGGGGCGCTTGGTCCTACGAGCAGTACTTC.

V usage is TRBV4-3 and J usage is TRBJ2-3; 7 bases map to TRBD2. The germline CDR1 and CDR2 sequences are LGHNA and YSLEER. CDR3 length: 15 residues. V shed 4 bases and J 0 bases; nucleotides not matched to a gene: 4. The CDR3 protein is CASSLTSVSTDTQYF. The CDR3 DNA reads as TGCGCCAGCAGCCTTACTAGCGTTAGCACAGATACGCAGTATTTT.

The chain is built from TRBV27 and TRBJ1-1; a possible D gene is TRBD1 (5 bases). Germline CDR1 and CDR2: MNHEY and SMNVEV (reference sequence). This CDR3 has 12 amino acids. V was trimmed by 6 bases and J by 5 bases, leaving 10 bases between them. The CDR3 region has the DNA TGTGCCAGCAGGGGGGGTTGGACTGAAGCTTTCTTT. Protein: CASRGGWTEAFF.

This chain joins TRBV30 and TRBJ1-2; no definite D call. Germline values: CDR1 GTSNPN, CDR2 SVGIG (reference sequence). The CDR3 has 13 amino acids. Trimming pared 1 base from V and 4 bases from J, leaving 10 bases between. The CDR3 sequence is CAWSATSLYGYTF. CDR3 nucleotides: TGTGCCTGGAGTGCGACAAGCCTCTATGGCTACACCTTC. Supplemented by reference TRBV30 and TRBJ1-2, the full variable domain reads SQTIHQWPATLVQPVGSPLSLECTVEGTSNPNLYWYRQAAGRGLQLLFYSVGIGQISSEVPQNLSASRPQDRQFILSSKKLLLSDSGFYLCAWSATSLYGYTFGSGTRLTVV.